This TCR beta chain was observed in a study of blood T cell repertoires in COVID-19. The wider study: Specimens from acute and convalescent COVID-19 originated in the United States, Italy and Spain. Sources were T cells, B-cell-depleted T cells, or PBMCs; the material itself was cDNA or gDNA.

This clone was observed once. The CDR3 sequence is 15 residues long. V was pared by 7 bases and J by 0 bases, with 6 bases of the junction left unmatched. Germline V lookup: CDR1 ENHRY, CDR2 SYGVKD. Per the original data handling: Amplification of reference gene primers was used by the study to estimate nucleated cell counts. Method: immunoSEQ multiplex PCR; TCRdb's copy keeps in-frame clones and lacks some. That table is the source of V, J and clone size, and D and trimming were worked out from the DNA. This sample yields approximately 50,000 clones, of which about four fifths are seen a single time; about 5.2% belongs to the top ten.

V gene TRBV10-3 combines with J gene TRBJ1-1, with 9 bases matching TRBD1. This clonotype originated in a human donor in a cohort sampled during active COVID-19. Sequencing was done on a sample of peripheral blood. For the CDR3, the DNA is TGTGCCATCACCGCCGGACAGGGGATGAACACTGAAGCTTTCTTT. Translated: CAITAGQGMNTEAFF.